These T cell receptor beta chains were read from a single sample in a study of identical twins. MiXCR was run by TCRdb on the 5' RACE reads, yielding one entry per CDR3 protein. The table shows some 330,000 distinct CDR3 sequences, with roughly 9% occurring only once. Sequencing used naive T cells sorted from blood. The receptor source for this set is a woman aged 45-59 years in good health. CDR3s include the opening cysteine and the closing phenylalanine or tryptophan. The D gene is left open where the match is weak. The size of a clone is reported for some rows only, either as once, few or many, or as a class for expanded clones.

d_gene | j_gene | len | v_gene | abundance | CDR3nt | CDR3aa
- | TRBJ2-5 | 16 | TRBV7-9 | few | TGTGCCAGCAGCTCCCCCGAAACAGGGTTGGGAGAGACCCAGTACTTC | CASSSPETGLGETQYF
- | TRBJ2-1 | 14 | TRBV20-1 | few | TGCAGTGCAAGCCCCCCCGGGGTCTACAATGAGCAGTTCTTC | CSASPPGVYNEQFF
- | TRBJ1-1 | 13 | TRBV12-3/TRBV12-4 | few | TGTGCCAGCAGTTTTAAGTCGAACACTGAAGCTTTCTTT | CASSFKSNTEAFF
TRBD1 | TRBJ1-1 | 14 | TRBV7-9 | many | TGTGCCAGCGTGGAGGGGGCGGGGCGCTCTGAAGCTTTCTTT | CASVEGAGRSEAFF
TRBD2 | TRBJ2-7 | 15 | TRBV4-1 | many | TGCGCCAGCAGCCAGACCCCGGGACTAGAGTCCGAGCAGTACTTC | CASSQTPGLESEQYF
- | TRBJ2-7 | 14 | TRBV12-3/TRBV12-4 | - | TGTGCCAGCAGTTTACGGGTGGGAGCCTACGAGCAGTACTTC | CASSLRVGAYEQYF
- | TRBJ2-7 | 12 | TRBV12-3/TRBV12-4 | few | TGTGCCAGCAGTTTAGAACCGTACGAGCAGTACTTC | CASSLEPYEQYF
- | TRBJ1-6 | 16 | TRBV12-3/TRBV12-4 | - | TGTGCCAGCACCATCGGAGGTGGCCAGCCTAATTCACCCCTCCACTTT | CASTIGGGQPNSPLHF
TRBD2 | TRBJ2-1 | 16 | TRBV19 | - | TGTGCCAGTAACGACCGAGCGGGAACTCCGTACAATGAGCAGTTCTTC | CASNDRAGTPYNEQFF
TRBD2 | TRBJ2-7 | 15 | TRBV5-6 | - | TGTGCCAGCAGCTTCATACTAGCGGGAGCGTACGAGCAGTACTTC | CASSFILAGAYEQYF
- | TRBJ1-2 | 15 | TRBV19 | - | TGTGCCAGTAGTATATCGAGCAGGCCGGGTGGAGGCTACACCTTC | CASSISSRPGGGYTF
- | TRBJ2-2 | 15 | TRBV7-6 | - | TGTGCCAGCAGCTTTGGCCCTCTAGCGTCCGGGGAGCTGTTTTTT | CASSFGPLASGELFF
- | TRBJ2-1 | 15 | TRBV5-5 | many | TGTGCCAGCAGCTTGGTACAGGTCCCGATGAATGAGCAGTTCTTC | CASSLVQVPMNEQFF
- | TRBJ2-5 | 13 | TRBV5-1 | many | TGCGCCAGCAGCTTACTGGACCAAGAGACCCAGTACTTC | CASSLLDQETQYF
- | TRBJ2-1 | 15 | TRBV9 | - | TGTGCCAGCAGCTCCCTTGTGGGGTCCTACAATGAGCAGTTCTTC | CASSSLVGSYNEQFF
TRBD2 | TRBJ2-3 | 17 | TRBV3-1 | - | TGTGCCAGCAGCCTGGGACTAGCGGGAGGGATAACAGATACGCAGTATTTT | CASSLGLAGGITDTQYF
- | TRBJ2-3 | 12 | TRBV4-1 | few | TGCGCCAGCAGCCAACGAGTTGGGGCGCAGTATTTT | CASSQRVGAQYF
TRBD1 | TRBJ2-2 | 19 | TRBV5-4 | - | TGTGCCAGCAGCTTGCAACACGGACAGGGAGGTTTGAGGACCGGGGAGCTGTTTTTT | CASSLQHGQGGLRTGELFF
TRBD2 | TRBJ2-1 | 16 | TRBV5-5 | - | TGTGCCAGCAGCTTGGCCTGGCGGGGGACCTACAATGAGCAGTTCTTC | CASSLAWRGTYNEQFF
- | TRBJ2-2 | 13 | TRBV12-3/TRBV12-4 | few | TGTGCCATCATAAGCCGGGACACCGGGGAGCTGTTTTTT | CAIISRDTGELFF
TRBD2 | TRBJ2-1 | 20 | TRBV5-1 | - | TGCGCCAGCAGCTTCGGACTAGCGGGAGGGCCCACCAGCTCCTACAATGAGCAGTTCTTC | CASSFGLAGGPTSSYNEQFF
TRBD1 | TRBJ2-7 | 16 | TRBV18 | few | TGTGCCAGCTCACCCTTGGGACAGGGGGCCTCCTACGAGCAGTACTTC | CASSPLGQGASYEQYF
- | TRBJ2-5 | 16 | TRBV10-3 | few | TGTGCCATCAGTGAGTCGAAGGGGGACTATCAAGAGACCCAGTACTTC | CAISESKGDYQETQYF
TRBD1 | TRBJ2-1 | 16 | TRBV10-2 | - | TGCGCCAGCAGGAACGGACAGGGGAGCCCCTACAATGAGCAGTTCTTC | CASRNGQGSPYNEQFF
- | TRBJ2-1 | 17 | TRBV3-1 | - | TGTGCCAGCAGCCAAGTTTCATGGTCGTCCTCCTACAATGAGCAGTTCTTC | CASSQVSWSSSYNEQFF
- | TRBJ2-1 | 12 | TRBV6-2/TRBV6-3 | many | TGTGCCAGCAGTCCCCTGGTCAATGAGCAGTTCTTC | CASSPLVNEQFF
- | TRBJ2-2 | 17 | TRBV5-1 | many | TGCGCCAGCAGCTCCCCTACAGGGATGGTGAGCACCGGGGAGCTGTTTTTT | CASSSPTGMVSTGELFF
- | TRBJ1-5 | 13 | TRBV7-2 | few | TGTGCCAGCAGCATTAGGGGGGATCAGCCCCAGCATTTT | CASSIRGDQPQHF
TRBD1 | TRBJ2-1 | 15 | TRBV6-5 | few | TGTGCCAGCACCCTGACAGGGAGCTCCTACAATGAGCAGTTCTTC | CASTLTGSSYNEQFF
- | TRBJ2-1 | 13 | TRBV2 | few | TGTGCCAGCAGTGAATTTGGGGGGGCTGAGCAGTTCTTC | CASSEFGGAEQFF
- | TRBJ2-2 | 18 | TRBV4-1 | - | TGCGCCAGCAGCCCTAAGAGAAGGGCGGGACTCGGGTACGGGGAGCTGTTTTTT | CASSPKRRAGLGYGELFF
- | TRBJ1-2 | 13 | TRBV6-5 | many | TGTGCCAGCAGCTGGGGGGGAGACTATGGCTACACCTTC | CASSWGGDYGYTF
- | TRBJ2-3 | 13 | TRBV5-1 | many | TGCGCCAGCAGCTTGGCCGCCACAGATACGCAGTATTTT | CASSLAATDTQYF
TRBD2 | TRBJ2-2 | 16 | TRBV15 | few | TGTGCCACCAGCCCGATGAAGCGGGGGAACACCGGGGAGCTGTTTTTT | CATSPMKRGNTGELFF
TRBD2 | TRBJ2-5 | 14 | TRBV5-1 | few | TGCGCCAGCAGCCAATTAGCGGGAACAGAGACCCAGTACTTC | CASSQLAGTETQYF
TRBD2 | TRBJ2-1 | 19 | TRBV5-1 | many | TGCGCCAGCAGCTTGGTACGACTAGCGGGAGGCCACTCCTACAATGAGCAGTTCTTC | CASSLVRLAGGHSYNEQFF
TRBD1 | TRBJ2-3 | 15 | TRBV18 | - | TGTGCCAGCTCACCGGAAGGGACAGGGCTGGATACGCAGTATTTT | CASSPEGTGLDTQYF
- | TRBJ2-1 | 16 | TRBV5-1 | - | TGCGCCAGCAGCTTCCCTTCCGGACAGGGAGGGAATGAGCAGTTCTTC | CASSFPSGQGGNEQFF
- | TRBJ2-5 | 15 | TRBV6-5 | - | TGTGCCAGCAGCCTCCTCCTAAGCCCGGGGGAGACCCAGTACTTC | CASSLLLSPGETQYF
- | TRBJ1-1 | 15 | TRBV5-8 | few | TGTGCCAGCAGCTCCCTTGGGGGCATGAACACTGAAGCTTTCTTT | CASSSLGGMNTEAFF
TRBD2 | TRBJ2-1 | 13 | TRBV6-5 | few | TGTGCCAGCACACGGGAGGGCCGCTATGAGCAGTTCTTC | CASTREGRYEQFF
- | TRBJ2-1 | 15 | TRBV5-1 | many | TGCGCCAGCAGCCTCACCAGGAGCTCCTACAATGAGCAGTTCTTC | CASSLTRSSYNEQFF
TRBD2 | TRBJ2-1 | 13 | TRBV2 | many | TGTGCCAGCAGTGAAGCCGGGGGGAATGAGCAGTTCTTC | CASSEAGGNEQFF
- | TRBJ2-7 | 8 | TRBV24-1 | many | TGTGCCACCAGTGATCGATCTTTC | CATSDRSF